The subject of this entry is one T cell receptor (beta chain). Its antigen is unknown. The data derive from a study of cytomegalovirus exposure and HLA in healthy donors. Study outcomes and limitations: An analysis done earlier found most TCR beta V segments productive about 87% or about 30% of the time. For TCR beta chains, V- and J-gene trimming was later linked to a missense DCLRE1C variant.

CDR3 length: 16 amino acids. V was pared by 0 bases and J by 0 bases, with 10 bases between. CDR1 is SGHDT, CDR2 YYEEEE, per germline. Amplification used 60 Vbeta primers and 13 Jbeta primers. Using immunoSEQ multiplex PCR, the repertoire was profiled, and TCRdb retains in-frame clones only, with some absent. Of fewer than 150,000 clones listed, about 70% are singletons. The clonotype originates from a man between 18 and 29 years old in good health and CMV-seronegative. The sequencing input was PBMCs. This chain joins TRBV5-6 and TRBJ1-5, with D possibly TRBD1 on 5 matching bases. CDR3 sequence: CASSLGGTYSNQPQHF. The CDR3 nucleotides are TGTGCCAGCAGCTTGGGGGGGACTTATAGCAATCAGCCCCAGCATTTT.